This T cell receptor (beta chain) was documented in a study of blood T cell repertoires in COVID-19. For the study at large: Sites in the United States, Italy and Spain provided acute and convalescent COVID-19 samples. The analysed material was cDNA or gDNA that came from T cells, B-cell-depleted T cells, or PBMCs.

Original processing methods: Scientists estimated how many nucleated cells there were by amplifying reference gene primers. Clones were sequenced by immunoSEQ multiplex PCR, and TCRdb holds only the in-frame ones, with some missing. That table furnishes V, J and clone size, whereas the DNA furnished D and trimming. This table holds about 230,000 clones, about 85% found once. This clone was counted at least ten times. Trimming at V came to 0 bases and at J to 7 bases, leaving 10 bases not matched to a gene. The germline V gene has CDR1 SEHNR and CDR2 FQNEAQ (reference sequence). This CDR3 region has 17 residues.

The source of this sequence is a man aged 35 to 55 with acute or convalescent COVID-19. The chain carries TRBV7-9 and TRBJ2-1, with 9 bases that match TRBD2. Sequenced: peripheral blood. CDR3 in amino acids: CASSLATSGSSRNEQFF. CDR3 DNA: TGTGCCAGCAGCTTAGCGACTAGCGGAAGTTCGAGGAATGAGCAGTTCTTC. The full variable domain, with the rest looked up from reference TRBV7-9 and TRBJ2-1, is DTGVSQNPRHKITKRGQNVTFRCDPISEHNRLYWYRQTLGQGPEFLTYFQNEAQLEKSRLLSDRFSAERPKGSFSTLEIQRTEQGDSAMYLCASSLATSGSSRNEQFFGPGTRLTVL.